The rows below give T cell receptor beta chains drawn from one sample of a study of T-cell reconstitution after alpha-beta-depleted transplantation in children. A single record per CDR3 protein comes from TCRdb applying MiXCR to the PCR reads. The sample yields some 500,000 distinct CDR3 sequences, approximately 20% seen once. Sequenced material: PBMCs from the stem cell graft donor, taken from the stem cell graft. Source of these receptors: a human donor who donated a stem cell graft to a child with acute lymphoblastic leukemia. The CDR3 runs from the conserved cysteine through the conserved F or W. A D gene is named only where the DNA matches it firmly. Expanded clones are given a class, and other clones once, few, many or no size at all.

d_gene	v_gene	abundance	j_gene	CDR3nt	CDR3aa
TRBD1	TRBV29-1	few	TRBJ1-4	TGCAGCGTGAGGGGACAGGGGACTAATGAAAAACTGTTTTTT	CSVRGQGTNEKLFF
-	TRBV27	-	TRBJ2-6	TGTGCCAGCAGTTTATATGCCACAGGGTTCTCTGGGGCCAACGTCCTGACTTTC	CASSLYATGFSGANVLTF
TRBD2	TRBV12-3/TRBV12-4	few	TRBJ2-1	TGTGCCAGCAGCCCAAGCGGGATGGGGCTAGGTGAGCAGTTCTTC	CASSPSGMGLGEQFF
-	TRBV5-1	-	TRBJ2-5	TGCGCCAGCAGGATCGATCCAGGGATGGAGACCCAGTACTTC	CASRIDPGMETQYF
-	TRBV5-1	many	TRBJ2-7	TGCGCCAGCAGCTTGGATAACTCCTACGAGCAGTACTTC	CASSLDNSYEQYF
-	TRBV20-1	-	TRBJ2-1	TGCAGTGCTAGCTCCTACACTGAGCAGTTCTTC	CSASSYTEQFF
TRBD2	TRBV15	-	TRBJ2-7	TGTGCCACCAGCAGAGATCCCAGCGGGAGGTACGGCGAGCAGTACTTC	CATSRDPSGRYGEQYF
-	TRBV7-2	-	TRBJ2-1	TGTGCCAGCAGCTTAGGGCCGATCCCCCAGTTCTTC	CASSLGPIPQFF
-	TRBV27	few	TRBJ2-6	TGTGCCAGCAGTTTAGCGGGTCCTGGGGCCAACGTCCTGACTTTC	CASSLAGPGANVLTF
-	TRBV6-4	many	TRBJ2-3	TGTGCCAGCAGTGACTCAGATCCAGATACGCAGTATTTT	CASSDSDPDTQYF
-	TRBV11-2	few	TRBJ2-3	TGTGCCAGCAGCTCGGGCTTGTTCTTAGATACGCAGTATTTT	CASSSGLFLDTQYF
-	TRBV27	few	TRBJ1-2	TGTGCCAGCAGAAGTTCGTACTATGGCTACACCTTC	CASRSSYYGYTF
-	TRBV13	few	TRBJ1-2	TGTGCCAGCAGCTTATCAGGGTTCGGCTACACCTTC	CASSLSGFGYTF
-	TRBV6-5	few	TRBJ1-2	TGTGCCAGCAGTTACACCGGTTCGAGGGCTGGCTACACCTTC	CASSYTGSRAGYTF
-	TRBV7-3	few	TRBJ2-2	TGTGCCAGCACCTCCGAGGGACCTGGCACCGGGGAGCTGTTTTTT	CASTSEGPGTGELFF
-	TRBV29-1	few	TRBJ2-3	TGCAGCGTTCGGAAGGGGCTAGTGGCCACAGATACGCAGTATTTT	CSVRKGLVATDTQYF
-	TRBV29-1	few	TRBJ2-3	TGCAGCGTTGAAGATCCAGGTGGCAGCACAGATACGCAGTATTTT	CSVEDPGGSTDTQYF
TRBD2	TRBV20-1	many	TRBJ2-1	TGCAGTGCTCCTAGCGGGAACGAGCAGTTCTTC	CSAPSGNEQFF
-	TRBV5-1	-	TRBJ2-7	TGCGCCAGCAGCTTCCCCCCGAACGAGCAGTACTTC	CASSFPPNEQYF
TRBD1	TRBV5-1	few	TRBJ1-4	TGCGCCAGCAGCTTGGGAACAGGGGCTTTCGGAGAAAAACTGTTTTTT	CASSLGTGAFGEKLFF
-	TRBV10-1	many	TRBJ1-5	TGCGCCAGCAGTCCTGACGGATATCAGCCCCAGCATTTT	CASSPDGYQPQHF
-	TRBV20-1	few	TRBJ1-1	TGCAGTGCTGAGAGCCCGGGACAAACTTTT	CSAESPGQTF
TRBD1	TRBV15	-	TRBJ2-1	TGTGCCACCAGCCCGACAGGGGACAATGAGCAGTTCTTC	CATSPTGDNEQFF